Listed here are 20 T cell receptor beta chains from one sample, sequenced in a study of graft-versus-host responses after intestinal transplantation. Intraepithelial plus lamina propria lymphocytes were released by processing graft tissue. Libraries were prepared by immunoSEQ multiplex PCR; TCRdb keeps only in-frame clonotypes and omits some of them. This table has around 16,000 clones, 83% appearing once. Source: ileum tissue, taken about 600 days after intestinal transplantation. The receptors here all came from a human patient who received an intestinal transplant, so some T cells may come from the graft donor.

The chain carries TRBV29-1 and TRBJ2-7, with no clear D. Between the trimmed V and J ends, which lost 0 bases and 4 bases, there was a span of 4 bases. The CDR3 is 11 residues long. Germline V gene data show CDR1 as SQVTM and CDR2 as ANQGSEA. CDR3 residues: CSVEEGYEQYF. CDR3 DNA sequence: TGCAGCGTTGAAGAGGGATACGAGCAGTACTTC.

This chain links TRBV18 with TRBJ2-5, with D perhaps being TRBD1 or TRBD2 (5 bases each). The last part of the DNA fits TRBJ2-7 better; the J call may be wrong. The CDR3 length is 14 residues. CDR1 and CDR2 (germline): KGHSH, LQKENI. CDR3 bases: TGTGCCAGCTCACCAGGGACGGACTCCTACGAGCAGTACTTC. Translating it yields CASSPGTDSYEQYF.

V usage is TRBV5-6 and J usage is TRBJ1-6; D might be TRBD1 (6 bases). This CDR3 region has 17 residues. Trimming cost V 1 base and J 2 bases, with 13 bases left between them. Germline V CDR1 and CDR2: SGHDT, YYEEEE. CDR3 bases: TGTGCCAGCAGCTTGTCGGGGGGCAGTACCTATAATTCACCCCTCCACTTT. This codes for CASSLSGGSTYNSPLHF.

This rearrangement joins TRBV14 to TRBJ1-2; 11 nucleotides match TRBD1. The CDR3 is made up of 16 amino acids. Germline CDR1 SGHDN, CDR2 FVKESK. Trimming cost V 4 bases and J 3 bases; bases outside gene matches: 7. The CDR3 here is CASSRARDRGDYGYTF. CDR3 bases: TGTGCCAGCAGCCGCGCCCGGGACAGGGGGGACTATGGCTACACCTTC.

The chain uses TRBV4-1 and TRBJ2-6; D possibly corresponds to TRBD1 (6 bases). Trimming took off 3 bases at V and 1 base at J, with 13 bases between the two ends. The CDR3 extends over 17 amino acids. CDR1 and CDR2 from the germline V gene are MGHRA and YSYEKL. The CDR3 spells CASSHKPQGSGANVLTF. The DNA of the CDR3 is TGCGCCAGCAGCCATAAACCACAGGGTTCTGGGGCCAACGTCCTGACTTTC.

The rearrangement links TRBV10-1 to TRBJ2-1; 7 bases are a match to TRBD1. The CDR3 covers 15 residues. Trimming at V came to 2 bases and at J to 7 bases, leaving 8 bases not matched to a gene. The germline V gene has CDR1 WNHNN and CDR2 SYGVQD (reference sequence). The CDR3 DNA follows: TGCGCCAGCAGTGAGAAGGGGGCGGCAACGAATGAGCAGTTCTTC. Translating gives CASSEKGAATNEQFF.

The chain joins TRBV7-9 to TRBJ2-4; D perhaps matches TRBD1 (6 bases). The germline gives CDR1 SEHNR, CDR2 FQNEAQ (reference sequence). V shed 1 base and J shed 8 bases, with 9 bases lying between them. The CDR3 has 13 amino acids. CDR3 in DNA: TGTGCCAGCAGCTTAGGTGAGGGGGACATTCAGTACTTC. Translation: CASSLGEGDIQYF.

This chain links TRBV19 with TRBJ1-4; D unclear. Trimming left V 3 bases short and J 5 bases short, with 13 bases between. Germline CDR1 and CDR2: LNHDA and SQIVND (reference sequence). CDR3 length: 15 residues. The CDR3 sequence: CASSMAPLSNEKLFF. The DNA of the CDR3 is TGTGCCAGTAGTATGGCTCCCCTCTCAAATGAAAAACTGTTTTTT.

The chain employs TRBV18 and TRBJ2-7; D gene ambiguous. The CDR3 runs 14 residues. Germline V lookup: CDR1 KGHSH, CDR2 LQKENI. V gave up 5 bases and J gave up 3 bases, with 14 bases separating them. The CDR3 spells CASSADESYYEQYF. In DNA, the CDR3 is TGTGCCAGCTCAGCCGACGAGTCATACTACGAGCAGTACTTC. Full variable domain (rest looked up from reference TRBV18 and TRBJ2-7): NAGVMQNPRHLVRRRGQEARLRCSPMKGHSHVYWYRQLPEEGLKFMVYLQKENIIDESGMPKERFSAEFPKEGPSILRIQQVVRGDSAAYFCASSADESYYEQYFGPGTRLTVT.

The V call is TRBV7-9, the J call TRBJ2-7; D may correspond to TRBD1 or TRBD2 (5 bases each). The CDR3 sequence is 12 residues long. Germline CDR1 reads SEHNR; CDR2 reads FQNEAQ (reference sequence). Between the trimmed V and J ends, which lost 8 bases and 2 bases, there was a span of 10 bases. The CDR3, as DNA: TGTGCCAGCGGGGACCTACCCTACGAGCAGTACTTC. Translation gives CASGDLPYEQYF.

The chain joins TRBV4-1 to TRBJ2-3, with a weak D call TRBD1 (6 bases). The CDR3 loop spans 17 amino acids. V dropped 0 bases and J dropped 5 bases, with 18 bases sitting between them. Germline assignment: CDR1 MGHRA and CDR2 YSYEKL. The CDR3 coding sequence is TGCGCCAGCAGCCAAGATCAGGTGGGGGCTGGGAGAGATACGCAGTATTTT. It is translated as CASSQDQVGAGRDTQYF.

The chain links TRBV6-1 to TRBJ1-2, with TRBD1 as a possible D gene (6 bases). The V end was cut by 6 bases, the J end by 4 bases, with 12 bases between. In germline, CDR1 is MNHNS, CDR2 SASEGT. This CDR3 is 13 amino acids long. The CDR3 DNA follows: TGTGCCAGCAGGACAGGCGGACCCTATGGCTACACCTTC. Amino acid sequence: CASRTGGPYGYTF.

The rearrangement uses TRBV21-1 and TRBJ2-1; the D call of TRBD2 is as the table states it, not checked on the DNA. TRBV21-1 is flagged as a pseudogene. CDR3 length: 16 residues. The CDR3 loop is CASIGPTSGAYNEQFF. As DNA, the CDR3 is TGTGCCAGCATTGGTCCGACTAGCGGGGCGTACAATGAGCAGTTCTTC.

J is TRBJ1-4 and V is TRBV5-6, with TRBD1 matching 9 bases. The V segment lost 4 bases and the J segment 8 bases; nucleotides outside the gene matches: 9. The CDR3 runs 15 residues. Germline CDR1 and CDR2: SGHDT and YYEEEE. CDR3 DNA sequence: TGTGCCAGCAGCACCGGACAGGGGCCGGGGGAAAAACTGTTTTTT. Translating gives CASSTGQGPGEKLFF.

This chain links TRBV5-1 with TRBJ2-1; D remains ambiguous. Germline lookup yields CDR1 SGHRS and CDR2 YFSETQ. Trimming took off 0 bases at V and 0 bases at J, with 13 bases between the two ends. The CDR3 length is 17 residues. The CDR3 DNA reads as TGCGCCAGCAGCTTGGTAGCCGTTAGCCGCTCCTACAATGAGCAGTTCTTC. Translated, it gives CASSLVAVSRSYNEQFF. Filled out from reference TRBV5-1 and TRBJ2-1, the complete variable domain reads KAGVTQTPRYLIKTRGQQVTLSCSPISGHRSVSWYQQTPGQGLQFLFEYFSETQRNKGNFPGRFSGRQFSNSRSEMNVSTLELGDSALYLCASSLVAVSRSYNEQFFGPGTRLTVL.

This clone was seen a handful of times. The chain recombines TRBV18 with TRBJ2-3; weak D call: TRBD1 (6 bases). V was cut by 6 bases and J by 3 bases, with 19 bases left in between. This CDR3 has 16 residues. Germline V gene sequence: CDR1 KGHSH, CDR2 LQKENI. CDR3: CASSQTGRGGTDTQYF. In nucleotides, the CDR3 is TGTGCCAGCTCCCAAACAGGGAGAGGAGGTACAGATACGCAGTATTTT.

The chain is built from TRBV19 and TRBJ2-7; TRBD2 aligns across 8 bases. The CDR3 spans 14 residues. The germline CDR1 and CDR2 sequences are LNHDA and SQIVND (reference sequence). The V and J ends lost 7 bases and 7 bases, in that order; junction bases with no gene match: 12. CDR3 amino acids: CASTPRGGPSEQYF. CDR3 DNA sequence: TGTGCCAGTACCCCCCGGGGGGGCCCGAGTGAGCAGTACTTC.

V is TRBV21-1 and J is TRBJ2-1; the table's D call, TRBD1, was not checked against the DNA. TRBV21-1 is a listed pseudogene. The CDR3 runs 15 residues. The CDR3 DNA reads as TGTGCCAGCAGCAAAGCGGGCCGACCCTACAATGAGCAGTTCTTC. This sequence encodes CASSKAGRPYNEQFF.

The chain employs TRBV19 and TRBJ1-1; possibly TRBD1 for D (5 bases). This CDR3 has 14 amino acids. CDR1 is LNHDA, CDR2 SQIVND, per germline (reference sequence). The ends were cut back, 2 bases at V and 2 bases at J, with 9 bases in the middle. The CDR3 DNA sequence: TGTGCCAGTAGTATACCCCGGGACAACACTGAAGCTTTCTTT. As protein: CASSIPRDNTEAFF.

This chain connects TRBV7-6 to TRBJ1-1; TRBD1 is a possible D gene (5 bases). Germline CDR1 reads SGHVS; CDR2 reads FNYEAQ. Deletions cut 1 base from V and 0 bases from J, with 9 bases between. The length of the CDR3 is 15 residues. The CDR3, as DNA: TGTGCCAGCAGCTTAGGTCGGGGGTTGAACACTGAAGCTTTCTTT. Translated: CASSLGRGLNTEAFF.